The rows below give T cell receptor beta chains drawn from one sample of a study of identical twins. One entry per CDR3 protein results from TCRdb running MiXCR on the 5' RACE reads. The sample lists about 730,000 distinct CDR3 sequences; 21% were seen once. A further study also used this sample, focusing on T cells expressing NK-cell markers.

Source material: PBMCs. The receptor source for this set is a woman younger than 30 in good health. Both conserved end residues are part of each CDR3.

>TRBV11-2|TRBJ1-2
CASSSTGFYGYTF
>TRBV4-2|TRBJ1-4
CASSLDRGKLFF
>TRBV20-1|TRBJ2-1
CSAISQARWSNEQFF
>TRBV12-3/TRBV12-4|TRBJ2-5
CASSPRSGAQETQYF
>TRBV30|TRBJ2-1
CAWERPDGRAYEQFF
>TRBV10-3|TRBJ1-1
CAISATPGPRGSEAFF
>TRBV4-3|TRBJ2-1
CASSHSGRANEQFF
>TRBV20-1|TRBJ2-2
CSARGTSGNVNTGELFF
>TRBV9|TRBJ2-2
CASSVQSTGGGIGGELFF
>TRBV5-1|TRBJ2-2
CASSFTPKRGTGELFF
>TRBV7-2|TRBJ2-7
CASSLVGRQYF
>TRBV9|TRBJ2-7
CASSVRGAGGGYEQYF
>TRBV10-3|TRBJ1-4
CAISDQYGINEKLFF
>TRBV5-1|TRBJ1-1
CASSLEGNGAEAFF
>TRBV18|TRBJ2-1
CASSPPGGADNEQFF
>TRBV10-3|TRBJ1-1
CAISESAPGAFF
>TRBV29-1|TRBJ1-1
CSVAEGAEAFF
>TRBV3-1|TRBJ1-1
CASSQEVGRDTEAFF
>TRBV20-1|TRBJ1-5
CSATSRHGGQPQHF
>TRBV20-1|TRBJ2-5
CSARAGAKGETQYF
>TRBV6-5|TRBJ2-1
CASSYLAGEQFF
>TRBV4-3|TRBJ2-5
CASSRQGGGYQETQYF
>TRBV5-1|TRBJ1-2
CASSRTVTNYGYTF
>TRBV5-1|TRBJ2-3
CASSPGPHTDTQYF
>TRBV4-3|TRBJ2-7
CASSQEGRVPYEQYF
>TRBV24-1|TRBJ2-2
CATSDLPRQGEVTGELFF
>TRBV7-2|TRBJ2-7
CASSPQGSGRGEQYF
>TRBV10-3|TRBJ2-7
CAIGVRHSSGLLIEQYF
>TRBV6-5|TRBJ1-1
CASSYILTGKLTEAFF
>TRBV9|TRBJ2-1
CASSVGHGDEQFF
>TRBV29-1|TRBJ2-3
CSVEKYGGSTDTQYF
>TRBV6-1|TRBJ2-3
CASSRGAGVRDTQYF
>TRBV6-1|TRBJ2-1
CASTPSVGLADNEQFF
>TRBV7-3|TRBJ2-3
CASSLRSRRGGLDTQYF
>TRBV7-2|TRBJ2-1
CASSGSGRHYNEQFF
>TRBV10-3|TRBJ2-3
CAAQGGGYSTDTQYF
>TRBV5-1|TRBJ2-3
CASNLGLRTDTQYF
>TRBV20-1|TRBJ2-3
CSAGSQGWGTHGTDTQYF